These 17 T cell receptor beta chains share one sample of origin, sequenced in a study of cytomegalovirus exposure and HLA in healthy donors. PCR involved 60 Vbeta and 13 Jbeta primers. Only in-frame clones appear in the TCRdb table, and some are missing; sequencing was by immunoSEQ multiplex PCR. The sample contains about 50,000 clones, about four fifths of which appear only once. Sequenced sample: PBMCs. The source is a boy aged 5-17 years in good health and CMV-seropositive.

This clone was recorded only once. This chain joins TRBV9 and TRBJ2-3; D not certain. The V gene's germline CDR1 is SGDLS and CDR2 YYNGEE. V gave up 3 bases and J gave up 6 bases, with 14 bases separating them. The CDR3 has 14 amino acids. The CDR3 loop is CASSGLSRRDTQYF. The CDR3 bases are TGTGCCAGCAGCGGACTTTCTCGTCGTGATACGCAGTATTTT.

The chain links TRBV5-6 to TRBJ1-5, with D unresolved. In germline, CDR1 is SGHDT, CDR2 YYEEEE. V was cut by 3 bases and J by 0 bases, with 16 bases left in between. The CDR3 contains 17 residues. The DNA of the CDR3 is TGTGCCAGCAGCTCTACAGATCGCCGATATAGCAATCAGCCCCAGCATTTT. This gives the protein CASSSTDRRYSNQPQHF.

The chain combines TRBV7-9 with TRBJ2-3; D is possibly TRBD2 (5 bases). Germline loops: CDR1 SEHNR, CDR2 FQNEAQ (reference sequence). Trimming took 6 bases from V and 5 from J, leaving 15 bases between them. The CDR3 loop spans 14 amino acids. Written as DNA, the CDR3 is TGTGCCAGCAGTCCAGAGGGCCGTCGAGATACGCAGTATTTT. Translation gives CASSPEGRRDTQYF.

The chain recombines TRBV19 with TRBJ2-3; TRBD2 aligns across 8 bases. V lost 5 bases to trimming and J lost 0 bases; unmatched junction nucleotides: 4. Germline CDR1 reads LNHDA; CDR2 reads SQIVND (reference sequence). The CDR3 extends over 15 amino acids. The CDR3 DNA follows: TGTGCCAGTAGTGTCACGGGGGGGAGCACAGATACGCAGTATTTT. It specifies CASSVTGGSTDTQYF.

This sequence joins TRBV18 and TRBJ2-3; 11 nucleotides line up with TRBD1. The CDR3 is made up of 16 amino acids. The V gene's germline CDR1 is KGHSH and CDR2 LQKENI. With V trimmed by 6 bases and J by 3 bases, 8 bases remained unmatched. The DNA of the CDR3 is TGTGCCAGCTCCTCCGCCGGGACAGGGGGAACAGATACGCAGTATTTT. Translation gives CASSSAGTGGTDTQYF.

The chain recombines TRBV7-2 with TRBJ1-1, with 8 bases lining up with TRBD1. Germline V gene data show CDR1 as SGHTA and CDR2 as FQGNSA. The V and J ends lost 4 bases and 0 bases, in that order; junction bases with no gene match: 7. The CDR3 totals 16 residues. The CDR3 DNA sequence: TGTGCCAGCAGCTCAGACAGGGGAGGATTGAACACTGAAGCTTTCTTT. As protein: CASSSDRGGLNTEAFF. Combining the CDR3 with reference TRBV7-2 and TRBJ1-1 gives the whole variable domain GAGVSQSPSNKVTEKGKDVELRCDPISGHTALYWYRQSLGQGLEFLIYFQGNSAPDKSGLPSDRFSAERTGGSVSTLTIQRTQQEDSAVYLCASSSDRGGLNTEAFFGQGTRLTVV.

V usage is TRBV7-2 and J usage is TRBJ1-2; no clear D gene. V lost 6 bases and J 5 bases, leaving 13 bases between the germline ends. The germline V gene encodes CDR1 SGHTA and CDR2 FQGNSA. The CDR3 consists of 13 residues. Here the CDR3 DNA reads TGTGCCAGCAGTTATTACGGGGAGTATGGCTACACCTTC. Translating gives CASSYYGEYGYTF.

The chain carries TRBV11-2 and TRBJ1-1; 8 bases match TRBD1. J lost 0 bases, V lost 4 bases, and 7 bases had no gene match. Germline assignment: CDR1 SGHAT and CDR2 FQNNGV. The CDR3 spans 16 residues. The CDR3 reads CASSYGTGPMNTEAFF. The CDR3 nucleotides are TGTGCCAGCAGCTATGGGACAGGTCCTATGAACACTGAAGCTTTCTTT.

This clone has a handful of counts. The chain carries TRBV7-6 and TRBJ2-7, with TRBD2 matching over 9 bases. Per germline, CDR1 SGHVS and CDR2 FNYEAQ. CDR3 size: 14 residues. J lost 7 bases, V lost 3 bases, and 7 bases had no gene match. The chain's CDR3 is CASSLSGLAPEQYF. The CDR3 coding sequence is TGTGCCAGCAGCTTGTCGGGACTAGCTCCTGAGCAGTACTTC. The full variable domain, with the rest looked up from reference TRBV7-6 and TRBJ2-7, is GAGVSQSPRYKVTKRGQDVALRCDPISGHVSLYWYRQALGQGPEFLTYFNYEAQQDKSGLPNDRFSAERPEGSISTLTIQRTEQRDSAMYRCASSLSGLAPEQYFGPGTRLTVT.

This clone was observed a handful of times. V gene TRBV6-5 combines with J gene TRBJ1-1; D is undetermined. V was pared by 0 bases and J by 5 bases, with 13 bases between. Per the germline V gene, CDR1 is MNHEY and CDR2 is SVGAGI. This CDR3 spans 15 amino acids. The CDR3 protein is CASSYSRGGFTEAFF. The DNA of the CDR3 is TGTGCCAGCAGTTACTCGAGAGGAGGGTTTACTGAAGCTTTCTTT.

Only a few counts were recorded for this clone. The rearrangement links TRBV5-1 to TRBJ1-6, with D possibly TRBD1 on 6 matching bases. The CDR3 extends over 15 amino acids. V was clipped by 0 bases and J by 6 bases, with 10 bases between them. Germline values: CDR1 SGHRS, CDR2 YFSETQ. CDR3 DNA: TGCGCCAGCAGCTTGGGGACAGCCCTTAATTCACCCCTCCACTTT. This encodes CASSLGTALNSPLHF.

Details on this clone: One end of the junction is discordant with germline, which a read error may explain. The CDR3 is CASNVGLAGTDTQYF. The CDR3 nucleotides read TGTGCCAGCAACGTAGGACTAGCGGGGACAGATACGCAGTATTTT. This sequence joins TRBV9 and TRBJ2-3, with TRBD2 matching 12 bases. There are 15 residues in the CDR3. CDR1 is SGDLS and CDR2 is YYNGEE in the germline V gene.

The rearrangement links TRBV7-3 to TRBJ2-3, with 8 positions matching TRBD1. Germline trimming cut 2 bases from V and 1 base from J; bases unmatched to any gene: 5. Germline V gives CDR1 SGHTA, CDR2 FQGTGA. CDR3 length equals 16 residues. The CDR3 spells CASSLGRGRGTDTQYF. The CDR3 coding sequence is TGTGCCAGCAGCTTAGGCAGGGGGCGCGGCACAGATACGCAGTATTTT.

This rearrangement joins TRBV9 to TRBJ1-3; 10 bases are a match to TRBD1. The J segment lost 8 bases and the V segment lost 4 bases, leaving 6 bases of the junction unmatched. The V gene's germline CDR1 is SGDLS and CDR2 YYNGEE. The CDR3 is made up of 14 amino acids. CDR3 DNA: TGTGCCAGCAGCCCCCGGGACAGGGGATACACCATATATTTT. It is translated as CASSPRDRGYTIYF.

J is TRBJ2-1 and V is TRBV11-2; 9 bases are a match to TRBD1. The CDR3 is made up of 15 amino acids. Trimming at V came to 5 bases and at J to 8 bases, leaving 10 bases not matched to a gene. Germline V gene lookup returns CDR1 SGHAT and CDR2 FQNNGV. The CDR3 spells CASSRPWDRVYEQFF. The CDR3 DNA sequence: TGTGCCAGCAGCCGACCCTGGGACAGGGTCTATGAGCAGTTCTTC.

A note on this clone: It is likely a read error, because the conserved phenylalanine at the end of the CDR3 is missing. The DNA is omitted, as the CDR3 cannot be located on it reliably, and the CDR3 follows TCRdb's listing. The CDR3 here is CASSWTVPSI. The chain links TRBV5-8 to TRBJ1-2; TRBD1 is the table's D call, not checked against the DNA. Per the germline V gene, CDR1 is SGHTS and CDR2 is YDEGEE. With termini counted, the CDR3 has 10 amino acids.

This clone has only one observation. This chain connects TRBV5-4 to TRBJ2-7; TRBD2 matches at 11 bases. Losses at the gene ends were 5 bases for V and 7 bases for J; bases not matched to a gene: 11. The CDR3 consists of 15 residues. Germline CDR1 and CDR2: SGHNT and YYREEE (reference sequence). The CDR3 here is CASSEGGLAGGEQYF. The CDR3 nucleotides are TGTGCCAGCAGTGAGGGGGGGCTAGCGGGAGGAGAGCAGTACTTC.